This T cell receptor (beta chain) was captured by sequencing in a study of cytomegalovirus exposure and HLA in healthy donors. PCR primers comprised 60 Vbeta and 13 Jbeta primers. The protocol was immunoSEQ multiplex PCR, while the TCRdb copy is restricted to in-frame clones and leaves out a portion. This sample yields 180,000 or so clones, of which approximately 79% are seen a single time; roughly an eighth belongs to the top ten. CDR1 and CDR2 (germline): SGHTA, FQGNSA. Trimming cost V 4 bases and J 0 bases, with 18 bases left between them. CDR3 size: 17 residues. As regards this clone: Its antigen remains unknown.

This cohort consisted of healthy bone marrow donors. General study results and limits: For most TCR beta V segments, an earlier analysis put the productive rate at about 87% or about 30% of the time. There were some public TCRs occurring in many donors, but most TCR sequences were rare. Some V segments could not be told apart, so they were left out, TRBV6-2 and TRBV6-3 among them.

This chain links TRBV7-2 with TRBJ1-1; perhaps TRBD1 as D (6 bases). This clonotype was sampled from a man aged 45-60 years in good health and CMV-seropositive. Sequenced: PBMCs. CDR3 residues: CASSSQPGGVLNTEAFF. The CDR3 nucleotides are TGTGCCAGCAGCTCACAGCCGGGGGGCGTTTTGAACACTGAAGCTTTCTTT.